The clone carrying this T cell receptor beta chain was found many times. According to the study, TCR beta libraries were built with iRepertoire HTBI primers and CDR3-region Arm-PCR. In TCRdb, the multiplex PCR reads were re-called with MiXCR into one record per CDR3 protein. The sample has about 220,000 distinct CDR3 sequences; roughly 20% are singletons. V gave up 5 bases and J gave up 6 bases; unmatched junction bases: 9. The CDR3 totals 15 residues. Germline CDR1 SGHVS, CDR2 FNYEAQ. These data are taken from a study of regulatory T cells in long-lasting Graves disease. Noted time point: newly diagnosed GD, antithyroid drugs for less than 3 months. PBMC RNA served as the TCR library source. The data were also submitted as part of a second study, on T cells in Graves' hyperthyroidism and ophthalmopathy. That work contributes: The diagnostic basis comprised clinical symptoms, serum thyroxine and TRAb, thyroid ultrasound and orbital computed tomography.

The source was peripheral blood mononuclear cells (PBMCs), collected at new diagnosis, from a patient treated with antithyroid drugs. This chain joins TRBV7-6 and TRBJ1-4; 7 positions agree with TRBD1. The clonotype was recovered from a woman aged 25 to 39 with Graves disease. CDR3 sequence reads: CASSLETGRDEKLFF. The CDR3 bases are TGTGCCAGCAGCCTAGAGACAGGGAGGGATGAAAAACTGTTTTTT.